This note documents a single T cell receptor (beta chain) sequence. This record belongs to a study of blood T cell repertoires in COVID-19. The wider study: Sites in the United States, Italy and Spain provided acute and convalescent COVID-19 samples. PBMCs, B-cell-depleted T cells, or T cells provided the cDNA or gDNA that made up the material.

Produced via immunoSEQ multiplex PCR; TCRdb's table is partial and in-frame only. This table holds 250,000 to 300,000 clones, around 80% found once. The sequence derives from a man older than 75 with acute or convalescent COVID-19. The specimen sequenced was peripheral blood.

CDR3 loop: CSVRLAGGYEQYF. The CDR3 nucleotides read TGCAGCGTAAGACTAGCGGGAGGGTACGAGCAGTACTTC. This chain links TRBV29-1 with TRBJ2-7, with 14 bases that match TRBD2. V gave up 6 bases and J gave up 4 bases; unmatched junction bases: 2. The CDR3 sequence is 13 residues long. Germline values: CDR1 SQVTM, CDR2 ANQGSEA.